The 20 T cell receptor beta chains in this list originate from one sample, sequenced in a study of blood T cell repertoires in COVID-19 (dated by TCRdb to the early 2020s). The library was made by the immunoSEQ multiplex PCR assay. TCRdb took over this immuneACCESS table, retaining in-frame rearrangements with V and J assigned. Such tables are incomplete; in checked studies, under half of the missing clones stem from an unresolved V gene, and the remainder is unexplained. The sample data list 75,000 to 90,000 clones, and 75% to 85% of these were observed just once. The ten largest account for 12% of the sample. The sample comprised peripheral blood. The receptors come from a woman aged 40 to 50 with active or convalescent COVID-19.

The rearrangement links TRBV7-8 to TRBJ2-7; TRBD2 matches at 14 bases. CDR1 and CDR2 (germline): SGHVS, FQNEAQ. Germline trimming cut 4 bases from V and 6 bases from J; bases unmatched to any gene: 5. The CDR3 extends over 15 amino acids. CDR3 nucleotide sequence: TGTGCCAGCAGCTGGGGACTAGCGGGAGCGGGCGAGCAGTACTTC. Its protein is CASSWGLAGAGEQYF.

The V and J genes are TRBV3-1 (or the pseudogene TRBV3-2) and TRBJ1-2; 7 bases align to TRBD1. This CDR3 has 12 amino acids. CDR1 is LGHDT, CDR2 YNNKEL, per germline (reference sequence). V shed 8 bases, J shed 3 bases, and the junction held 3 bases outside the gene matches. The CDR3, as DNA: TGTGCCAGCTGGACAGGACACTATGGCTACACCTTC. This translates into CASWTGHYGYTF.

The rearrangement uses TRBV29-1 and TRBJ1-4; the match to TRBD1 covers 9 bases. V shed 6 bases, J shed 9 bases, and the junction held 14 bases outside the gene matches. The CDR3 loop spans 15 amino acids. Germline CDR1 reads SQVTM; CDR2 reads ANQGSEA. Here the CDR3 DNA reads TGCAGCGTGGCAGGAACTACAGGGGGCGATAAAAAACTGTTTTTT. This translates into CSVAGTTGGDKKLFF.

This rearrangement joins TRBV28 to TRBJ1-1; tentatively, D is TRBD1 (5 bases). Between the trimmed V and J ends, which lost 3 bases and 3 bases, there was a span of 20 bases. CDR1 MDHEN and CDR2 SYDVKM come from the germline V gene. The CDR3 covers 17 residues. This CDR3 is CASSFRVVWVRDTEAFF. In nucleotides, the CDR3 is TGTGCCAGCAGTTTTCGGGTCGTCTGGGTCAGGGACACTGAAGCTTTCTTT.

V and J are TRBV6-4 and TRBJ2-1; 7 nucleotides align to TRBD2. The V and J ends lost 3 bases and 5 bases, in that order; junction bases with no gene match: 19. Germline lookup yields CDR1 MRHNA and CDR2 SNTAGT. The CDR3 is 19 residues long. CDR3: CASSESAPLRAGLNNEQFF. CDR3 coding DNA: TGTGCCAGCAGTGAATCGGCCCCGCTTAGAGCGGGGCTAAACAATGAGCAGTTCTTC.

CDR3 DNA: TGTGCCAGTCTTCCCCCGCACCAAGGGGGTGGCTACACCTTC. Protein: CASLPPHQGGGYTF. The V and J genes are TRBV2 and TRBJ1-2; D may be TRBD1 (6 bases). The length of the CDR3 is 14 residues. The germline V gene has CDR1 SNHLY and CDR2 FYNNEI. Between the trimmed V and J ends, which lost 9 bases and 7 bases, there was a span of 21 bases.

The chain links TRBV28 to TRBJ1-3, with D perhaps matching TRBD1 (6 bases). CDR1 is MDHEN and CDR2 is SYDVKM in the germline V gene. The V end was cut by 5 bases, the J end by 3 bases, with 14 bases between. The CDR3 spans 15 residues. This chain's CDR3 is CASSQEGGFGNTIYF. CDR3 DNA sequence: TGTGCCAGCAGTCAGGAAGGGGGTTTTGGAAACACCATATATTTT.

The chain is built from TRBV6-2 or TRBV6-3 and TRBJ2-7; 12 positions agree with TRBD2. Unmatched junction bases numbered 1, after V lost 5 bases and J lost 2 bases. Germline V CDR1 and CDR2: MNHEY, SVGEGT. The CDR3 is 14 residues long. CDR3 region: CASSRLAGAYEQYF. Here the CDR3 DNA reads TGTGCCAGCAGTCGACTAGCGGGGGCCTACGAGCAGTACTTC.

J is TRBJ1-2 and V is TRBV2, with 7 bases that match TRBD1. The CDR3 loop spans 12 amino acids. CDR1 SNHLY and CDR2 FYNNEI come from the germline V gene. V shed 11 bases and J 5 bases; nucleotides not matched to a gene: 8. The chain's CDR3 is CAGEDREYGYTF. The CDR3 DNA reads as TGTGCCGGCGAAGACAGGGAATATGGCTACACCTTC.

This rearrangement joins TRBV19 to TRBJ2-5, with D perhaps TRBD2 (7 bases). This CDR3 spans 15 amino acids. Between the trimmed V and J ends, which lost 3 bases and 4 bases, there was a span of 15 bases. Per the germline V gene, CDR1 is LNHDA and CDR2 is SQIVND (reference sequence). This CDR3 is CASSIMVGGGETQYF. The DNA for the CDR3 is TGTGCCAGTAGTATCATGGTAGGGGGGGGAGAGACCCAGTACTTC.

The genes are TRBV5-1 and TRBJ1-4; 7 bases are a match to TRBD1. The J segment lost 7 bases and the V segment lost 4 bases, leaving 7 bases of the junction unmatched. Germline V gene data show CDR1 as SGHRS and CDR2 as YFSETQ. There are 14 residues in the CDR3. In nucleotides, the CDR3 is TGCGCCAGCAGCCTAGGGGGACAGAGTGAAAAACTGTTTTTT. It translates to CASSLGGQSEKLFF. Based on the CDR3 plus reference TRBV5-1 and TRBJ1-4, the full variable domain is KAGVTQTPRYLIKTRGQQVTLSCSPISGHRSVSWYQQTPGQGLQFLFEYFSETQRNKGNFPGRFSGRQFSNSRSEMNVSTLELGDSALYLCASSLGGQSEKLFFGSGTQLSVL.

The genes are TRBV18 and TRBJ2-1; TRBD1 might be the D (5 bases). The CDR3 is 14 residues long. The V end lost 5 bases, the J end lost 6 bases, and 14 bases lay between the germline ends. Per germline, CDR1 KGHSH and CDR2 LQKENI. The CDR3 sequence: CASSVRQGGNEQFF. As DNA, the CDR3 is TGTGCCAGCTCAGTGCGGCAGGGTGGCAATGAGCAGTTCTTC.

The V call is TRBV7-2, the J call TRBJ1-2; D gene ambiguous. Trimming removed 3 bases from V and 5 bases from J, with 13 bases in between. The CDR3 covers 14 residues. Germline-derived CDR1 and CDR2 are SGHTA and FQGNSA. CDR3 DNA sequence: TGTGCCAGCAGCTTCGCAGGTTCGGATTATGGCTACACCTTC. It is translated as CASSFAGSDYGYTF.

This clone has only a few counts. The chain is built from TRBV19 and TRBJ1-5, with 8 bases matching TRBD1. Trimming took 9 bases from V and 5 from J; bases not matched to a gene: 9. The CDR3 loop spans 14 amino acids. Germline CDR1 and CDR2: LNHDA and SQIVND (reference sequence). The CDR3: CASGVDRADQPQHF. The DNA of the CDR3 is TGTGCCAGCGGAGTGGACAGGGCCGATCAGCCCCAGCATTTT.

The rearrangement links TRBV20-1 to TRBJ2-3; D is perhaps TRBD2 (6 bases). V lost 3 bases and J 2 bases, leaving 18 bases between the germline ends. Germline V gene data show CDR1 as DFQATT and CDR2 as SNEGSKA (reference sequence). CDR3 length equals 16 residues. In DNA form, the CDR3 reads TGCAGTGCTAGTGGGGTGGTAGCGGTGAACACAGATACGCAGTATTTT. Residues: CSASGVVAVNTDTQYF.

The J gene is TRBJ1-6, the V gene TRBV25-1; 8 bases line up with TRBD1. The CDR3 contains 14 residues. V dropped 4 bases and J dropped 7; count of bases not matched to a gene: 3. CDR1 is MGHDK and CDR2 is SYGVNS in the germline V gene. The CDR3 DNA reads as TGTGCCAGCAGTGGACAGGGGTGGAATTCACCCCTCCACTTT. Protein product: CASSGQGWNSPLHF.

V is TRBV6-5 and J is TRBJ1-5, with D perhaps TRBD1 (5 bases). V was pared by 11 bases and J by 6 bases, with 20 bases between. There are 14 residues in the CDR3. CDR1 and CDR2 (germline): MNHEY, SVGAGI. The CDR3 bases are TGTGCCTCATGGGGCCCGGAGGGTGGTCAGCCCCAGCATTTT. Translation gives CASWGPEGGQPQHF.

The CDR3 bases are TGTGCCAGTAGTATAAGAGGGAACGAGCAGTACTTC. Protein: CASSIRGNEQYF. The J gene is TRBJ2-7, the V gene TRBV19; TRBD2 is a possible D gene (5 bases). There are 12 residues in the CDR3. V was cut by 2 bases and J by 5 bases, with 7 bases left in between. Germline V CDR1 and CDR2: LNHDA, SQIVND (reference sequence).

This clone has just a few counts. The V and J genes are TRBV18 and TRBJ1-5; 7 positions match TRBD1. CDR1 and CDR2 from the germline V gene are KGHSH and LQKENI. This CDR3 is 14 amino acids long. Trimming cost V 4 bases and J 3 bases; bases outside gene matches: 3. CDR3: CASSLDRDNQPQHF. For the CDR3, the DNA is TGTGCCAGCTCACTCGACAGGGACAATCAGCCCCAGCATTTT.

The chain combines TRBV5-1 with TRBJ2-5; 9 bases agree with TRBD1. V shed 4 bases and J 5 bases; nucleotides not matched to a gene: 6. From germline, CDR1 is SGHRS and CDR2 YFSETQ. The CDR3 length is 14 residues. CDR3 coding DNA: TGCGCCAGCAGCATTACAGGGGGCCCCGAGACCCAGTACTTC. This sequence encodes CASSITGGPETQYF.